This TCR beta chain was recorded in a study of human T cells and chemical hapten exposure. Documented time point: patch test 1, 2 weeks after DPC sensitization. As for treatment: therapeutic diphenylcyclopropenone sensitization with weekly scalp DPC. TCRdb used MiXCR to reprocess the RACE reads, holding one entry per CDR3 protein. The data hold around 340,000 distinct CDR3 sequences, with approximately 6.9% observed a single time. The source material was whole blood, sampled in connection with sensitization to the hapten diphenylcyclopropenone (DPC). The clonotype was recovered from a woman younger than 30 with alopecia areata. Some clones in this sample may be carry-over from other donors' samples.

Here the CDR3 reads CAISSRGTANTGELFF. The CDR3 DNA reads TGTGCCATCAGTAGCCGGGGGACCGCGAACACCGGGGAGCTGTTTTTT. This chain connects TRBV10-3 to TRBJ2-2; the D gene is possibly TRBD2 (6 bases). V was shortened by 5 bases and J by 0 bases, with 13 bases between the two germline ends. Germline CDR1 is ENHRY and CDR2 is SYGVKD. CDR3 length: 16 residues.